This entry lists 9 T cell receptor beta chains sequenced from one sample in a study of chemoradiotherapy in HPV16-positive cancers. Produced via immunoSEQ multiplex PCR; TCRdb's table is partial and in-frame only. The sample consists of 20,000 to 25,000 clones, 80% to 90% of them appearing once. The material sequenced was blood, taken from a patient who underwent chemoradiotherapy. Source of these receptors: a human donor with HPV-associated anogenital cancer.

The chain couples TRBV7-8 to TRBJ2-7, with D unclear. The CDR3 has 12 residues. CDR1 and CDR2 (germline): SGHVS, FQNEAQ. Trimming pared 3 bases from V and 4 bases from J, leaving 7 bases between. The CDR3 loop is CASSFQGYEQYV. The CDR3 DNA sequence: TGTGCCAGCAGCTTTCAAGGATACGAGCAGTACGTC.

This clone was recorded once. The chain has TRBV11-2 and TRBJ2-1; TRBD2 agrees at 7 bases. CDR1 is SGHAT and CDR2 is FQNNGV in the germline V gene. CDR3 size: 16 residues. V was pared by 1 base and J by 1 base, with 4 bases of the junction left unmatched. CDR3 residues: CASSLAGGKSYNEQFF. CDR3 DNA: TGTGCCAGCAGCTTAGCCGGGGGGAAGTCCTACAATGAGCAGTTCTTC. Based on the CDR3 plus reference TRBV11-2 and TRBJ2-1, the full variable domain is EAGVAQSPRYKIIEKRQSVAFWCNPISGHATLYWYQQILGQGPKLLIQFQNNGVVDDSQLPKDRFSAERLKGVDSTLKIQPAKLEDSAVYLCASSLAGGKSYNEQFFGPGTRLTVL.

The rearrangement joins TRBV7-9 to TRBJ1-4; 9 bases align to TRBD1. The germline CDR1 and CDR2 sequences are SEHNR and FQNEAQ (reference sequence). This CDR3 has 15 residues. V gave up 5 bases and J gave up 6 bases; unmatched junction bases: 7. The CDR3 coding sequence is TGTGCCAGCAGCCGGGGACAGGGATTATATGAAAAACTGTTTTTT. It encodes CASSRGQGLYEKLFF.

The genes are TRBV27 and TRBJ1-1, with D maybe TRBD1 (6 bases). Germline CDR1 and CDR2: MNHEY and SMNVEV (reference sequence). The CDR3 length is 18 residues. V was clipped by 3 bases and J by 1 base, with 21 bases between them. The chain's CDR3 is CASSFETITGWGNTEAFF. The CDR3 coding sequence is TGTGCCAGCAGTTTCGAAACTATTACAGGGTGGGGGAACACTGAAGCTTTCTTT.

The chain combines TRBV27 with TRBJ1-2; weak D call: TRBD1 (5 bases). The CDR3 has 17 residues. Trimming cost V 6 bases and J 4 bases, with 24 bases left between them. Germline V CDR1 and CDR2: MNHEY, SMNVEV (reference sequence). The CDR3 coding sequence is TGTGCCAGCAGCCGAACCCAGAGGGGCCTTGGCGGCTATGGCTACACCTTC. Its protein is CASSRTQRGLGGYGYTF.

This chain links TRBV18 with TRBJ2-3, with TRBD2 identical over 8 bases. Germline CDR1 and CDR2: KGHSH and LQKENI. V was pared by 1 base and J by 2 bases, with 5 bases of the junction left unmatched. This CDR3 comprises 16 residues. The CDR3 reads CASSPLGLESTDTQYF. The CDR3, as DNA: TGTGCCAGCTCACCACTGGGACTAGAATCCACAGATACGCAGTATTTT.

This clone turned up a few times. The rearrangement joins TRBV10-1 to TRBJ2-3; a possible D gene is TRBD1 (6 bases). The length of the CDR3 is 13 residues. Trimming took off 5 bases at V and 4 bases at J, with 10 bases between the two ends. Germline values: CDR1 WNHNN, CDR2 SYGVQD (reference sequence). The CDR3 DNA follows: TGCGCCAGCAGTTCACAGGGATCAGATACGCAGTATTTT. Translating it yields CASSSQGSDTQYF.

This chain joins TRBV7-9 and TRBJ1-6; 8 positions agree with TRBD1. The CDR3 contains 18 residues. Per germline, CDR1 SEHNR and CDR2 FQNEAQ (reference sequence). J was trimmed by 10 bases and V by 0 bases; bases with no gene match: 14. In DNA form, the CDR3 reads TGTGCCAGCAGCTTAGCGTTTGGACAGGGAAGGTCTGGGTCACCCCTCCACTTT. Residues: CASSLAFGQGRSGSPLHF.

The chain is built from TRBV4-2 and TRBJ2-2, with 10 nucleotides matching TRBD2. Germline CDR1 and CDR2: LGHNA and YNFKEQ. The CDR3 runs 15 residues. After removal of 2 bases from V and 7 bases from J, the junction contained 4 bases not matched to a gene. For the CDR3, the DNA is TGTGCCAGCAGCCAACCTAGCGGGGGCGGCGGGGAGCTGTTTTTT. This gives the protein CASSQPSGGGGELFF.